One T cell receptor (beta chain) is described in this entry. These data belong to a study of T cell changes during pregnancy in multiple sclerosis. Germline-derived CDR1 and CDR2 are MNHEY and SMNVEV (reference sequence). There are 15 residues in the CDR3. The V and J ends lost 7 bases and 0 bases, in that order; junction bases with no gene match: 6. The assay was immunoSEQ multiplex PCR, and TCRdb's table has in-frame clones only and misses some. The data show around 80,000 clones, 90% to 95% seen once. The receptor comes from a female donor with multiple sclerosis, enrolled in a pregnancy study. The sample here was peripheral blood, taken in the second trimester of pregnancy. This chain joins TRBV27 and TRBJ2-1; the match to TRBD2 covers 7 bases. Here the CDR3 reads CASTLSGGSYNEQFF. DNA for the CDR3: TGTGCCAGCACCCTTTCGGGGGGCTCCTACAATGAGCAGTTCTTC.